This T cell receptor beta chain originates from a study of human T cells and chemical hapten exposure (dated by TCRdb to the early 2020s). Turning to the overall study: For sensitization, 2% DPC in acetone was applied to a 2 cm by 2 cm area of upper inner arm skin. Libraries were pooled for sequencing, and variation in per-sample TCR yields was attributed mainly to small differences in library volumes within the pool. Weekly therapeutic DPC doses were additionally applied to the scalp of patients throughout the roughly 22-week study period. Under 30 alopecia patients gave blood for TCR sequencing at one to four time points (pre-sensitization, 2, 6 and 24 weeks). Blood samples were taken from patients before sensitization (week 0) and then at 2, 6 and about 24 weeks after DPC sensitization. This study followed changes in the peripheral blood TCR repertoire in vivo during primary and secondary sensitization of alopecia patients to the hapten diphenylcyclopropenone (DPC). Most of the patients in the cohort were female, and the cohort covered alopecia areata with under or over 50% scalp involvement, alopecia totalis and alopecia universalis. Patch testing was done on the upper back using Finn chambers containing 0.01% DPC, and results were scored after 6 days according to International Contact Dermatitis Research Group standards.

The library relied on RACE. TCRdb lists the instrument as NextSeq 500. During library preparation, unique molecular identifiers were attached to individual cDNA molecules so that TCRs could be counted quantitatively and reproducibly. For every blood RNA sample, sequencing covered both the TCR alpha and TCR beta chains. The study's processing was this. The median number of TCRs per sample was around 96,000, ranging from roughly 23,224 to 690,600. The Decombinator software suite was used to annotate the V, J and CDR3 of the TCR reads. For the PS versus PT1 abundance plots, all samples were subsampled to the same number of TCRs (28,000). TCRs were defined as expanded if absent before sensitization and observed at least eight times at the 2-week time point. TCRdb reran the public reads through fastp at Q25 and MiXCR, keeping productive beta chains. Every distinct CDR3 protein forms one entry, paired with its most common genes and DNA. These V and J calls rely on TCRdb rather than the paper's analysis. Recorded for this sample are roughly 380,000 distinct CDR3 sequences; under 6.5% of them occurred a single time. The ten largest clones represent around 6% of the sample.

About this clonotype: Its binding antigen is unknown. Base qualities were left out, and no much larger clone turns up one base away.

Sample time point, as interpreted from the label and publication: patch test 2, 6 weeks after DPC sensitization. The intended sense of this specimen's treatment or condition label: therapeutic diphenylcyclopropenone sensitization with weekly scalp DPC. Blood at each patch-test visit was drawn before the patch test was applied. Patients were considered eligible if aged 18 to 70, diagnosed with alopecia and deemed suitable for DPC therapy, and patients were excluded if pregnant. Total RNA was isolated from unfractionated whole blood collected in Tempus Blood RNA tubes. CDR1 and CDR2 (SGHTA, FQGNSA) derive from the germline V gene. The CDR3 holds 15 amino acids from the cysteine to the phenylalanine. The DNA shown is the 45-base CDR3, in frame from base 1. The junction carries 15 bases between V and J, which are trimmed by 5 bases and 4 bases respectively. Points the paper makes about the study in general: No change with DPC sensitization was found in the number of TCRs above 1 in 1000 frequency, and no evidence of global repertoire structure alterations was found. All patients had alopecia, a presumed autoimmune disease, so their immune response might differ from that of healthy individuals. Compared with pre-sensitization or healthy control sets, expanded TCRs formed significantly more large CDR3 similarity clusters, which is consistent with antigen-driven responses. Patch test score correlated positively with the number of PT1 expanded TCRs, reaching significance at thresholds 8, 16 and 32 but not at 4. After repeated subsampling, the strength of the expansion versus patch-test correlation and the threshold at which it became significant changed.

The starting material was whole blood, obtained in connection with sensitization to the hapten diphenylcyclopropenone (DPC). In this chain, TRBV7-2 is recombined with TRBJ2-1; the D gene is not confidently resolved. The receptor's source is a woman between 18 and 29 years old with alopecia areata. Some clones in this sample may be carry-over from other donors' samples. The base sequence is TGTGCCAGCAGCCCGCAGACCACAATATACAATGAGCAGTTCTTC. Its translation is CASSPQTTIYNEQFF. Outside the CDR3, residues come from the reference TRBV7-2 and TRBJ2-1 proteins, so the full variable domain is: GAGVSQSPSNKVTEKGKDVELRCDPISGHTALYWYRQSLGQGLEFLIYFQGNSAPDKSGLPSDRFSAERTGGSVSTLTIQRTQQEDSAVYLCASSPQTTIYNEQFFGPGTRLTVL.